The following is a TCR beta chain sequence with its context. This receptor's antigen is unknown. No much larger clone is present one base from it, and per-base qualities are unavailable. This sample is drawn from a study of blood T cell repertoires in COVID-19 (dated by TCRdb to about 2020). Background for the entire study: Collaborator samples came from the United States, Italy and Spain and covered acute and convalescent phases of COVID-19. Samples were obtained from the ongoing ImmuneRACE study (first 160 participants) and from 1,200 or so subjects provided by 6 global collaborators. Deeply sampled blood TCRbeta repertoires from subjects exposed to, actively infected with, or recovered from COVID-19 were included in the dataset. Where available, HLA class I and class II types were taken from metadata supplied by the sample provider and were not determined by assay-based typing. The prospective study material was composed of cDNA or gDNA derived from T cells, B-cell-depleted T cells, or PBMCs. The sample metadata nearly always contained a de-identified subject ID, COVID-19 status, age in years and sex. The repertoires were released in a freely available public database meant as a resource for research on the immune response to SARS-CoV-2.

The immunoSEQ Assay, a bias-controlled multiplex PCR, was used to amplify TCRbeta CDR3 regions from genomic DNA. The paper's data handling went like this. Nucleated cell counts per sample were estimated from amplification of reference gene primers within the assay. Sequence reads were collapsed and filtered to measure the absolute abundance of every unique TCRbeta CDR3 rearrangement. For each sample, productive Simpson clonality was calculated by taking the square root of Simpson's diversity index across productive rearrangements. TCRdb retrieved this table from immuneACCESS and kept in-frame rearrangements only. Not all clones are present; in checked studies, unresolved V genes account for under half, and no reason is known for the remainder. The D gene and trimming were derived from the DNA, and the V and J assignments and clone size from that table. The sample data list under 120,000 clones, and around 79% of these were observed just once. The ten largest clones represent under 25% of the sample.

Collaborating institutions collected whole blood in K2EDTA tubes following their own protocols. For TCRbeta analysis, collaborator samples were shipped as frozen whole blood, as isolated PBMCs, or as DNA extracted from either sample type. CDR1 and CDR2 are drawn from the germline V gene (reference sequence): SGHNT, YYREEE. The CDR3 runs 16 residues from the cysteine to the phenylalanine. Of the read, only the CDR3 DNA is kept; its 48 bases are in frame from base 1. The germline V end is reduced by 3 bases and the J end by 3 bases; junction bases left unmatched: 4. The research as a whole found: The quantity of clinical and demographic metadata differed by source and by participant and was supplied without curation.

The V and J genes are TRBV5-4 and TRBJ1-4, with 11 junctional bases fitting TRBD1. Sequencing was carried out using peripheral blood. This sequence was found in a man aged 65 to 85 with active or convalescent COVID-19. The DNA sequence follows: TGTGCCAGCAGCTACGGACAGGGGGCTTCTAATGAAAAACTGTTTTTT. Its protein product is CASSYGQGASNEKLFF.